This entry is about one T cell receptor beta chain. Its specificity is unknown. The read falls 3 residues short of the CDR3 end, and the missing part is taken from the germline J gene. V lost 0 bases to trimming and J lost 0 bases, with 13 bases between them. The CDR3 runs to 17 residues. Germline V CDR1 and CDR2: MNHEY, SMNVEV (reference sequence). Produced via immunoSEQ multiplex PCR; TCRdb's table is partial and in-frame only. This sample's table reports about 20,000 clones. This entry is derived from a study of T cells in women clearing cervical HPV infection. Overall study context: No precancer developed; the control's incident HPV16 infection cleared within 12 months. Case blood drawn at lesion detection; control blood after infection cleared.

Study-wide results and limits: Richness plus V gene abundances separated cases from controls with AUC about 0.87.

Sequencing was carried out using blood buffy coat. This clonotype was obtained from a woman aged 18-70 years with a cervical HPV16 infection that either progressed to CIN3+ or cleared (not recorded which). The rearrangement joins TRBV27 to TRBJ2-3; tentative D call: TRBD2 (6 bases). The covered CDR3 bases are TGTGCCAGCAGTTTATCGATGCCTAGCGTAAGCACAGATACG. Translation gives CASSLSMPSVSTDT. In full, the CDR3 reads CASSLSMPSVSTDTQYF.